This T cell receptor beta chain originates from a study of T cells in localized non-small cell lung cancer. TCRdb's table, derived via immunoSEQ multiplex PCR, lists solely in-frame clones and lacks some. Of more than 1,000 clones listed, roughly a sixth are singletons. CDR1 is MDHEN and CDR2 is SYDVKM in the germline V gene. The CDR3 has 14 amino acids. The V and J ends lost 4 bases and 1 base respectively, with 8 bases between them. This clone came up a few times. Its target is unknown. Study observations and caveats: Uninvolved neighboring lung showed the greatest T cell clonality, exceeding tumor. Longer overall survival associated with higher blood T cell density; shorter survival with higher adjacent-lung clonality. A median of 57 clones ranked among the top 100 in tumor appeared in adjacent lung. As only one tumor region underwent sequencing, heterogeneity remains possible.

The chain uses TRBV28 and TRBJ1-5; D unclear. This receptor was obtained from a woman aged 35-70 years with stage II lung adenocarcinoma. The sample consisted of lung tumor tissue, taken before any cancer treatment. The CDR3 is CASSWGISNQPQHF. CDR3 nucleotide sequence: TGTGCCAGCAGTTGGGGAATCAGCAATCAGCCCCAGCATTTT.